The 17 T cell receptor beta chains reported below all come from one sample, sequenced in a study of blood T cell repertoires in COVID-19. Here immunoSEQ multiplex PCR was the method, and the copy in TCRdb shows in-frame clones only, minus some. The sample includes over 200,000 clones, 70% to 90% of them seen just once. The sequencing sample was made of PBMCs or T cells enriched from blood (not recorded which). These receptors were collected from a woman aged 40 to 55 with acute COVID-19.

The chain couples TRBV6-4 to TRBJ2-3; the D is unclear. The CDR3 covers 11 residues. V was pared by 4 bases and J by 5 bases, with 4 bases between. CDR1 and CDR2 from the germline V gene are MRHNA and SNTAGT. The DNA for the CDR3 is TGTGCCAGCAGTGTCGGAGATACGCAGTATTTT. As protein: CASSVGDTQYF.

V is TRBV5-4 and J is TRBJ1-2, with D perhaps matching TRBD1 (5 bases). The germline CDR1 and CDR2 sequences are SGHNT and YYREEE (reference sequence). The V and J ends lost 2 bases and 6 bases respectively, with 17 bases between them. The CDR3 covers 15 residues. The CDR3 reads CASSLRRQGLHGYTF. CDR3 DNA sequence: TGTGCCAGCAGCTTACGCCGGCAGGGCCTCCATGGCTACACCTTC.

This clone was observed a handful of times. The rearrangement joins TRBV11-2 to TRBJ1-1; D is undetermined. Germline loops: CDR1 SGHAT, CDR2 FQNNGV. V shed 3 bases and J shed 1 base, with 6 bases lying between them. The CDR3 is 13 amino acids. CDR3 sequence reads: CASSLAGNTEAFF. The CDR3 DNA is TGTGCCAGCAGCTTGGCAGGGAACACTGAAGCTTTCTTT.

The chain employs TRBV29-1 and TRBJ2-3, with unresolved D. Trimming pared 4 bases from V and 1 base from J, leaving 12 bases between. There are 14 residues in the CDR3. Germline CDR1 SQVTM, CDR2 ANQGSEA. The CDR3 DNA is TGCAGCGTTGTACTCGACACGGGCACAGATACGCAGTATTTT. Its translation: CSVVLDTGTDTQYF.

The rearrangement uses TRBV25-1 and TRBJ2-4, with TRBD1 matching 7 bases. The length of the CDR3 is 16 residues. The trim removed 1 base at V and 1 base at J, leaving 4 bases unmatched. Germline loops: CDR1 MGHDK, CDR2 SYGVNS. The CDR3 DNA is TGTGCCAGCAGTGAATCTCTGGGACAGGCCAAAAACATTCAGTACTTC. Translating gives CASSESLGQAKNIQYF.

This chain joins TRBV5-5 and TRBJ1-1; D gene uncertain. The V gene's germline CDR1 is SGHKS and CDR2 YYEKEE (reference sequence). V gave up 4 bases and J gave up 0 bases, with 10 bases separating them. The CDR3 loop spans 14 amino acids. The CDR3 sequence: CASSVHIMNTEAFF. The CDR3 DNA reads as TGTGCCAGCAGCGTCCACATCATGAACACTGAAGCTTTCTTT.

The J gene is TRBJ2-5, the V gene TRBV29-1; TRBD2 matches 15 bases. The germline gives CDR1 SQVTM, CDR2 ANQGSEA. Unmatched junction bases numbered 10, after V lost 6 bases and J lost 5 bases. This CDR3 comprises 16 residues. CDR3 amino acids: CSVLVGLAGGRETQYF. CDR3 nucleotide sequence: TGCAGCGTCCTGGTGGGACTAGCGGGAGGAAGGGAGACCCAGTACTTC. Full variable domain (missing parts from reference TRBV29-1 and TRBJ2-5): SAVISQKPSRDICQRGTSLTIQCQVDSQVTMMFWYRQQPGQSLTLIATANQGSEATYESGFVIDKFPISRPNLTFSTLTVSNMSPEDSSIYLCSVLVGLAGGRETQYFGPGTRLLVL.

The CDR3 reads CASNRQGLVGTEAFF. CDR3 coding DNA: TGTGCCAGCAATCGACAGGGTCTTGTTGGCACTGAAGCTTTCTTT. The chain combines TRBV2 with TRBJ1-1, with 7 bases that match TRBD1. From germline, CDR1 is SNHLY and CDR2 FYNNEI. V dropped 7 bases and J dropped 4; count of bases not matched to a gene: 12. The CDR3 is 15 residues long.

This sequence joins TRBV11-2 and TRBJ1-2, with TRBD1 matching 12 bases. The trim removed 1 base at V and 8 bases at J, leaving 8 bases unmatched. Looked up from germline, CDR1 is SGHAT and CDR2 is FQNNGV. CDR3 size: 16 residues. CDR3 sequence: CASSLGGTGGAWGYTF. CDR3 bases: TGTGCCAGCAGCTTAGGTGGGACAGGGGGCGCGTGGGGCTACACCTTC.

The V and J genes are TRBV19 and TRBJ2-2, with a weak D call TRBD1 (7 bases). Trimming stripped 6 bases from V and 1 base from J, with 15 bases between. The CDR3 runs to 16 residues. Germline CDR1 reads LNHDA; CDR2 reads SQIVND (reference sequence). The CDR3 loop reads CASRGGQAGNTGELFF. In DNA, the CDR3 is TGTGCCAGTAGGGGAGGACAGGCGGGGAACACCGGGGAGCTGTTTTTT.

This clone turned up a few times. This rearrangement joins TRBV5-5 to TRBJ2-2; TRBD2 is a possible D gene (6 bases). CDR1 is SGHKS, CDR2 YYEKEE, per germline (reference sequence). V lost 4 bases to trimming and J lost 5 bases, with 18 bases between them. The CDR3 contains 16 residues. CDR3 in amino acids: CASSLGGLSGTGELFF. CDR3 bases: TGTGCCAGCAGCCTGGGGGGACTTTCGGGGACCGGGGAGCTGTTTTTT.

This clone was seen only a few times. The chain carries TRBV4-1 and TRBJ1-3, with 7 nucleotides matching TRBD1. CDR1 is MGHRA and CDR2 is YSYEKL in the germline V gene. The V segment lost 4 bases and the J segment 0 bases; nucleotides outside the gene matches: 9. The CDR3 is made up of 17 amino acids. The CDR3 DNA is TGCGCCAGCAGCCCTGGACCGGACAGGAACTCTGGAAACACCATATATTTT. Amino acid sequence: CASSPGPDRNSGNTIYF.

The CDR3 DNA is TGTGCCAGCAGCCAAACAGGGGTTAACTATGGCTACACCTTC. Protein sequence: CASSQTGVNYGYTF. V and J are TRBV2 and TRBJ1-2; 7 nucleotides line up with TRBD1. The CDR3 is 14 amino acids. The germline CDR1 and CDR2 sequences are SNHLY and FYNNEI. The junction had 5 bases not matched to a gene; V was cut back by 6 bases and J by 1 base.

The chain links TRBV6-5 to TRBJ1-1; possible D gene TRBD1, 6 bases. CDR3 length: 13 residues. The germline gives CDR1 MNHEY, CDR2 SVGAGI. V was shortened by 6 bases and J by 6 bases, with 14 bases between the two germline ends. As DNA, the CDR3 is TGTGCCAGCAGAGAGAGTAAGGGGGCTGAAGCTTTCTTT. This gives the protein CASRESKGAEAFF.

The chain joins TRBV6-5 to TRBJ2-1; TRBD2 matches at 8 bases. The CDR3 runs to 14 residues. J gave up 10 bases and V 7 bases, and 12 bases lay outside the gene matches. The germline V gene encodes CDR1 MNHEY and CDR2 SVGAGI. The CDR3 reads CASKIHGLAREQFF. CDR3 in DNA: TGTGCCAGCAAAATACACGGACTAGCTAGGGAGCAGTTCTTC.

The gene calls are TRBV30 and TRBJ1-3; maybe TRBD1 (5 bases). With 1 base removed from V and 2 bases from J, the gap between germline ends came to 6 bases. The CDR3 is made up of 13 amino acids. Germline V gene lookup returns CDR1 GTSNPN and CDR2 SVGIG (reference sequence). This CDR3 reads CAWSGGAGNTIYF. The CDR3 coding sequence is TGTGCCTGGAGTGGGGGGGCTGGAAACACCATATATTTT.

The chain is built from TRBV7-2 and TRBJ1-6; the D gene is possibly TRBD1 (6 bases). Germline V gives CDR1 SGHTA, CDR2 FQGNSA. V lost 2 bases and J lost 10, with 12 bases in between. The CDR3 totals 14 residues. The CDR3 sequence is CASSLLRGGSPLHF. The CDR3 DNA is TGTGCCAGCAGCTTACTAAGGGGGGGGTCACCCCTCCACTTT.